Listed here are 5 T cell receptor beta chains from one sample, sequenced in a study of PD-1 blockade in classical Hodgkin lymphoma (TCRdb year 2020). The intended sense of this specimen's time point label: cycle 1 day 1 (C1D1), immediately before nivolumab initiation. Every trial patient had relapsed following autologous stem cell transplantation, and prior brentuximab vedotin exposure was what differed among cohorts A, B and C. Libraries came from the immunoSEQ multiplex PCR assay. TCRdb mirrors the immuneACCESS table, restricted to in-frame sequences. Some clones are absent from its copies; in checked studies, under half trace to an unresolved V gene, and the reason for the others is unknown. The sample yields 65,000 to 95,000 clones; 75% to 90% were counted once. The ten biggest clones cover 20% to 25% of the sample. The material sequenced was peripheral blood mononuclear cells (PBMCs), taken at baseline. These receptors were obtained from a human donor with classical Hodgkin lymphoma.

The chain uses TRBV19 and TRBJ2-6; TRBD1 matches 9 bases. The germline CDR1 and CDR2 sequences are LNHDA and SQIVND (reference sequence). Germline trimming cut 1 base from V and 0 bases from J; bases unmatched to any gene: 7. This CDR3 region has 19 residues. CDR3 sequence: CASSIGSGTGSSGANVLTF. For the CDR3, the DNA is TGTGCCAGTAGTATAGGCTCCGGGACAGGGAGCTCTGGGGCCAACGTCCTGACTTTC. Full variable domain (rest looked up from reference TRBV19 and TRBJ2-6): DGGITQSPKYLFRKEGQNVTLSCEQNLNHDAMYWYRQDPGQGLRLIYYSQIVNDFQKGDIAEGYSVSREKKESFPLTVTSAQKNPTAFYLCASSIGSGTGSSGANVLTFGAGSRLTVL.

This sequence joins TRBV11-2 and TRBJ2-2; TRBD1 agrees at 8 bases. CDR3 length equals 15 residues. Germline CDR1 and CDR2: SGHAT and FQNNGV. The ends lost 3 bases at V and 2 bases at J; junction bases unmatched: 2. The CDR3 sequence is CASSFGQGNTGELFF. In DNA, the CDR3 is TGTGCCAGCAGCTTTGGACAGGGAAACACCGGGGAGCTGTTTTTT.

The chain links TRBV7-2 to TRBJ1-5; 7 positions match TRBD1. Unmatched junction bases numbered 8, after V lost 5 bases and J lost 4 bases. Germline CDR1 is SGHTA and CDR2 is FQGNSA. This CDR3 spans 15 amino acids. CDR3: CASSTSTGENQPQHF. The CDR3 DNA follows: TGTGCCAGCAGCACCTCAACAGGGGAGAATCAGCCCCAGCATTTT. The full variable domain, with the rest looked up from reference TRBV7-2 and TRBJ1-5, is GAGVSQSPSNKVTEKGKDVELRCDPISGHTALYWYRQSLGQGLEFLIYFQGNSAPDKSGLPSDRFSAERTGGSVSTLTIQRTQQEDSAVYLCASSTSTGENQPQHFGDGTRLSIL.

The chain couples TRBV11-2 to TRBJ2-1, with TRBD2 identical over 9 bases. After removal of 5 bases from V and 6 bases from J, the junction contained 11 bases not matched to a gene. Germline CDR1 is SGHAT and CDR2 is FQNNGV. The CDR3 loop spans 16 amino acids. The CDR3 sequence: CASSPPSAGGGNEQFF. The CDR3 DNA reads TGTGCCAGCAGCCCTCCCTCAGCGGGAGGTGGCAATGAGCAGTTCTTC.

CDR3 coding DNA: TGTGCCAGTAGTATCGTGTTTAACGCCGGGGAGCTGTTTTTT. This sequence encodes CASSIVFNAGELFF. This rearrangement joins TRBV19 to TRBJ2-2; no reliable D call. Germline V gives CDR1 LNHDA, CDR2 SQIVND (reference sequence). Trimming pared 3 bases from V and 6 bases from J, leaving 11 bases between. This CDR3 is built from 14 residues.